The rows below give T cell receptor beta chains drawn from one sample of a study of identical twins. TCRdb ran MiXCR on the 5' RACE reads and lists one entry per CDR3 protein. Of about 470,000 distinct CDR3 sequences in the sample, approximately 25% were seen once. These data also featured in a second study, about T cells expressing NK-cell markers.

The sample taken for sequencing was CD4+ T cells sorted from blood. The receptors stem from a woman aged 18-29 years in good health. CDR3s include the opening cysteine and the closing phenylalanine or tryptophan. A D gene is named only where the DNA matches it firmly. The size entry is marked missing in some rows and otherwise reads once, few, many or a size class.

clone_size d_call j_call v_call cdr3_nt cdr3_aa
. . TRBJ2-2 TRBV20-1 TGCACTATAGGCAGGGTGGACACCGGGGAGCTGTTTTTT CTIGRVDTGELFF
. . TRBJ2-1 TRBV12-3/TRBV12-4 TGTGCCAGCAGTGTCCCCACCCCCTACAATGAGCAGTTCTTC CASSVPTPYNEQFF
few TRBD2 TRBJ2-7 TRBV20-1 TGCAGTGCTGACCCAAGCGGGAGCTCCTACGAGCAGTACTTC CSADPSGSSYEQYF
many . TRBJ1-1 TRBV5-1 TGCGCCAGCAGCTTGACAGTCATGAACACTGAAGCTTTCTTT CASSLTVMNTEAFF
many . TRBJ2-1 TRBV5-1 TGCGCCAGCAGCCCGGGGTCTGGGAATGAGCAGTTCTTC CASSPGSGNEQFF
few . TRBJ2-5 TRBV5-4 TGTGCCAGCAGGTACTCAACTAGCACGGAAACCCAGTACTTC CASRYSTSTETQYF
few . TRBJ1-6 TRBV15 TGTGCCACCAGCGGGCCCAGGGAATCACCCCTCCACTTT CATSGPRESPLHF
many . TRBJ1-2 TRBV5-1 TGCGCCAGCAGCTTCGGGCCATATGGCTACACCTTC CASSFGPYGYTF
many . TRBJ1-5 TRBV7-2 TGTGCCAGCAGCAGGGACGGGTTTTATCAGCCCCAGCATTTT CASSRDGFYQPQHF
. . TRBJ2-1 TRBV7-2 TGTGCCAGCAGCGGAAGGAGTCTAGCGTTCTCCTACAATGAGCAGTTCTTC CASSGRSLAFSYNEQFF
many TRBD1 TRBJ1-1 TRBV9 TGTGCCAGCAGCGTAGATGCAGGGGGCTTCATGAACACTGAAGCTTTCTTT CASSVDAGGFMNTEAFF
few . TRBJ1-3 TRBV11-2 TGTGCCAGCGGCACGTCTGCTGGAAACACCATATATTTT CASGTSAGNTIYF
. . TRBJ2-7 TRBV12-5 TGTGCTAGTGGTTTAGCTCTAGCTAGCTACGAGCAGTACTTC CASGLALASYEQYF
. . TRBJ2-2 TRBV6-2/TRBV6-3 TGTGCCAGCAGCCGTCCTGGGGGGCTTCCCCGGAGGGAGCTGTTTTTT CASSRPGGLPRRELFF
. TRBD1 TRBJ1-6 TRBV6-1 TGTGCCAGCATGGACAGGGGTAATTCACCCCTCCACTTT CASMDRGNSPLHF
. . TRBJ1-1 TRBV12-3/TRBV12-4 TGTGCCAGCAGTTCCACGACAATTGCGGAAGCTTTCTTT CASSSTTIAEAFF
. . TRBJ2-1 TRBV6-5 TGTGCCAGCAGTTACAGGGGTTCCTACAATGAGCAGTTCTTC CASSYRGSYNEQFF
. TRBD1 TRBJ1-1 TRBV7-2 TGTGCCAGCAACCCGAAGACAGGGCTGAACACTGAAGCTTTCTTT CASNPKTGLNTEAFF